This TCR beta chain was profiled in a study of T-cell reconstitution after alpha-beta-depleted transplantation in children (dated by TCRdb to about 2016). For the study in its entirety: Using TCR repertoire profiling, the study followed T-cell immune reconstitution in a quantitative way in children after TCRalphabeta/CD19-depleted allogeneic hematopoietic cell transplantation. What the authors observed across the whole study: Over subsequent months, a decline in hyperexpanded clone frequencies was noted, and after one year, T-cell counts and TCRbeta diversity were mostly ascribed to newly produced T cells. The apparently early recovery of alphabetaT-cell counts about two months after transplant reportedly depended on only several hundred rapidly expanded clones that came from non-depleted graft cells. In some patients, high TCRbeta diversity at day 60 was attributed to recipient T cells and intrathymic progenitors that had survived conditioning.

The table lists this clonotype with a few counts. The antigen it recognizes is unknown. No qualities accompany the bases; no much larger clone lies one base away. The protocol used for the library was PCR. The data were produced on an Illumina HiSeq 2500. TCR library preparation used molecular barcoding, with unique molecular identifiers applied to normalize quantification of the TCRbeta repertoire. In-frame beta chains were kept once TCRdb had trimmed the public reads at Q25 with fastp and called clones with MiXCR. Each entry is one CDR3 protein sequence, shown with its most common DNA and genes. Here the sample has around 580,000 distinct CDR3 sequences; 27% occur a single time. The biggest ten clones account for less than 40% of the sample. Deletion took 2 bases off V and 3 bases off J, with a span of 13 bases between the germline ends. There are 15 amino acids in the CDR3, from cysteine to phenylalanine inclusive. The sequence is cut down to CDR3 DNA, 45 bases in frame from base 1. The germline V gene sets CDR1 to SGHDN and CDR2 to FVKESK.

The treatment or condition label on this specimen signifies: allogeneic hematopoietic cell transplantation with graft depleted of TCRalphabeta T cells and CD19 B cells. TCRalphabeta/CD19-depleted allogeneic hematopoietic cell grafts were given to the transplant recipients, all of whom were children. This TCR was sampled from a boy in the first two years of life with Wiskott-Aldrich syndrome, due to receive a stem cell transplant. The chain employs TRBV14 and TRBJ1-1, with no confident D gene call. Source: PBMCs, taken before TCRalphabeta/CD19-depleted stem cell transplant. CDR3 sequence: CASSQLSGGHTEAFF. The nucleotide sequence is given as TGTGCCAGCAGCCAACTTAGCGGCGGGCACACTGAAGCTTTCTTT.